The T cell receptor beta chain under discussion was sequenced for a study of CD8+CD57+ T cells in acquired aplastic anemia. CDR3 and TCR beta VDJ profiling relied on genomic DNA as the template. TCRdb itself ran the reads through MiXCR, one entry per CDR3 protein. The sample shows about 200,000 distinct CDR3 sequences, about 62% of them seen only once. The patients chosen for sequencing had shown expansion of CD8+CD57+ cells (detected by flow cytometry). Among the patients, none had received any therapy at the time of blood sampling. The germline CDR1 and CDR2 sequences are LNHDA and SQIVND (reference sequence). With 3 bases removed from V and 4 bases from J, the gap between germline ends came to 12 bases. The CDR3 has 15 amino acids. This clonotype was observed a few times.

This TCR derives from a human donor with aplastic anemia. The chain uses TRBV19 and TRBJ2-2; tentative D call: TRBD2 (5 bases). Sample: sorted CD4+, CD8+, or CD8+CD57+ T cells (not recorded which) from PBMCs. CDR3 sequence reads: CASSIGSVGTGELFF. CDR3 nucleotide sequence: TGTGCCAGTAGTATTGGTAGCGTCGGCACCGGGGAGCTGTTTTTT.